A single sample is the source of the 4 T cell receptor beta chains below, sequenced in a study of cytomegalovirus exposure and HLA in healthy donors. The PCR ran on 60 Vbeta and 13 Jbeta primers. The data were produced by immunoSEQ multiplex PCR, yet TCRdb's version contains in-frame clones alone and is incomplete. The sample yields approximately 170,000 clones, about 80% seen once. Sequenced material: PBMCs. All receptors come from a woman between 25 and 40 years old in good health and CMV-seropositive.

This chain links TRBV29-1 with TRBJ1-1, with 7 bases identical to TRBD1. V trimming: 2 bases; J trimming: 7 bases; junction bases outside the gene matches: 10. The CDR3 is 14 residues long. Germline CDR1 is SQVTM and CDR2 is ANQGSEA. CDR3 amino acids: CSVEPRTGRDEAFF. The CDR3 bases are TGCAGCGTTGAACCGAGGACAGGCCGTGATGAAGCTTTCTTT.

The chain links TRBV6-5 to TRBJ1-2; 8 nucleotides align to TRBD1. V trimming: 4 bases; J trimming: 8 bases; junction bases outside the gene matches: 15. Germline V CDR1 and CDR2: MNHEY, SVGAGI. The CDR3 runs to 16 residues. In DNA form, the CDR3 reads TGTGCCAGCAGTTCATGGACAGGGCGGAGTAGTTGGGGCTACACCTTC. It encodes CASSSWTGRSSWGYTF.

This clone is a singleton in its sample. CDR3 nucleotide sequence: TGTGCCAGCAGCTTGGGCGGGGTCGGAGAGACCCAGTACTTC. Its translation: CASSLGGVGETQYF. The rearrangement joins TRBV5-4 to TRBJ2-5; TRBD2 is a possible D gene (6 bases). The V gene lost 0 bases and the J gene lost 4 bases, with 10 bases spanning the gap. Per germline, CDR1 SGHNT and CDR2 YYREEE (reference sequence). The CDR3 has 14 residues. The full variable domain, rest sourced from reference TRBV5-4 and TRBJ2-5, is ETGVTQSPTHLIKTRGQQVTLRCSSQSGHNTVSWYQQALGQGPQFIFQYYREEENGRGNFPPRFSGLQFPNYSSELNVNALELDDSALYLCASSLGGVGETQYFGPGTRLLVL.

Only a few counts were recorded for this clone. The gene calls are TRBV18 and TRBJ1-2; unclear D gene. The CDR3 loop spans 15 amino acids. Per germline, CDR1 KGHSH and CDR2 LQKENI. Trimming stripped 3 bases from V and 3 bases from J, with 14 bases between. CDR3 sequence (DNA): TGTGCCAGCTCACCGTCGGGAGGACTAGACTATGGCTACACCTTC. It translates to CASSPSGGLDYGYTF.